These 10 T cell receptor beta chains were all obtained from the same sample, sequenced in a study of T cell responses to AZD1222 COVID-19 vaccine. Data came from immunoSEQ multiplex PCR; TCRdb stores just in-frame clones and leaves some out. The data show around 84,000 clones, just over 85% seen once. This material consisted of peripheral blood, taken on day 0 of MenACWY control vaccination. The receptor set was obtained from an adult in good health.

The chain joins TRBV5-1 to TRBJ2-7, with 10 bases matching TRBD2. The CDR3 totals 14 residues. Looked up from germline, CDR1 is SGHRS and CDR2 is YFSETQ. After removal of 4 bases from V and 7 bases from J, the junction contained 8 bases not matched to a gene. The DNA for the CDR3 is TGCGCCAGCAGCCGGAGCGGGGGGGACGGAGAGCAGTACTTC. Translated: CASSRSGGDGEQYF. Combining the CDR3 with reference TRBV5-1 and TRBJ2-7 gives the whole variable domain KAGVTQTPRYLIKTRGQQVTLSCSPISGHRSVSWYQQTPGQGLQFLFEYFSETQRNKGNFPGRFSGRQFSNSRSEMNVSTLELGDSALYLCASSRSGGDGEQYFGPGTRLTVT.

The rearrangement links TRBV7-3 to TRBJ2-5; maybe TRBD2 (5 bases). This CDR3 is built from 15 residues. Trimming cost V 3 bases and J 5 bases, with 16 bases left between them. CDR1 is SGHTA and CDR2 is FQGTGA in the germline V gene. CDR3 sequence: CASSLFHGSGETQYF. The CDR3 bases are TGTGCCAGCAGCTTGTTTCATGGGTCGGGGGAGACCCAGTACTTC.

This chain connects TRBV4-1 to TRBJ2-3, with 15 bases fitting TRBD2. Germline CDR1 is MGHRA and CDR2 is YSYEKL. The CDR3 has 16 amino acids. V was clipped by 4 bases and J by 4 bases; unmatched bases: 3. The CDR3: CASSRGLAGGADTQYF. The CDR3 nucleotides read TGCGCCAGCAGCCGGGGACTAGCGGGGGGTGCAGATACGCAGTATTTT.

In its sample, this clone was seen a few times. The CDR3 reads CASSYSLLEADTQYF. DNA for the CDR3: TGTGCCAGCAGTTACTCCTTACTTGAGGCGGATACGCAGTATTTT. V and J are TRBV6-5 and TRBJ2-3; D is uncertain. V dropped 0 bases and J dropped 6 bases, with 13 bases sitting between them. The CDR3 runs 15 residues. CDR1 is MNHEY and CDR2 is SVGAGI in the germline V gene.

This rearrangement joins TRBV19 to TRBJ1-5, with a weak D call TRBD1 (5 bases). CDR3 size: 13 residues. The V gene lost 10 bases and the J gene lost 0 bases, with 10 bases spanning the gap. CDR1 is LNHDA and CDR2 is SQIVND in the germline V gene (reference sequence). The CDR3 nucleotides are TGTGCCACACAGGCAATTAGCAATCAGCCCCAGCATTTT. Protein product: CATQAISNQPQHF. Supplemented by reference TRBV19 and TRBJ1-5, the full variable domain reads DGGITQSPKYLFRKEGQNVTLSCEQNLNHDAMYWYRQDPGQGLRLIYYSQIVNDFQKGDIAEGYSVSREKKESFPLTVTSAQKNPTAFYLCATQAISNQPQHFGDGTRLSIL.

This chain joins TRBV4-2 and TRBJ1-1; TRBD1 might be the D (5 bases). The germline V gene has CDR1 LGHNA and CDR2 YNFKEQ. With 4 bases removed from V and 6 bases from J, the gap between germline ends came to 15 bases. The CDR3 covers 14 residues. The CDR3 sequence is CASSPYLQGAEAFF. The CDR3 DNA sequence: TGTGCCAGCAGCCCGTACCTTCAGGGCGCTGAAGCTTTCTTT.

This clone appeared once. For the CDR3, the DNA is TGTGCCTGTCCCTTTCAAGAGACCCAGTACTTC. This encodes CACPFQETQYF. The V call is TRBV30, the J call TRBJ2-5, with D hard to call. Germline V gives CDR1 GTSNPN, CDR2 SVGIG (reference sequence). Between the trimmed V and J ends, which lost 6 bases and 2 bases, there was a span of 7 bases. The CDR3 length is 11 residues. Full variable domain (remainder filled in from reference TRBV30 and TRBJ2-5): SQTIHQWPATLVQPVGSPLSLECTVEGTSNPNLYWYRQAAGRGLQLLFYSVGIGQISSEVPQNLSASRPQDRQFILSSKKLLLSDSGFYLCACPFQETQYFGPGTRLLVL.

This clone was detected many times. The V and J genes are TRBV7-9 and TRBJ2-7, with TRBD1 identical over 10 bases. Per the germline V gene, CDR1 is SEHNR and CDR2 is FQNEAQ (reference sequence). This CDR3 is built from 15 residues. The J segment lost 3 bases and the V segment lost 5 bases, leaving 7 bases of the junction unmatched. CDR3 nucleotides: TGTGCCAGCAGCCGCCTGGACAGGGGGGACTACGAGCAGTACTTC. Translated: CASSRLDRGDYEQYF.

The V gene is TRBV2, the J gene TRBJ1-5; 8 bases match TRBD1. Per the germline V gene, CDR1 is SNHLY and CDR2 is FYNNEI. V shed 8 bases and J 7 bases; nucleotides not matched to a gene: 7. The CDR3 has 13 residues. The CDR3 DNA reads TGTGCCAGCTCGGGACAGGTTGGACAGCCCCAGCATTTT. Amino acid sequence: CASSGQVGQPQHF.

The rearrangement links TRBV5-1 to TRBJ1-6; 11 nucleotides agree with TRBD1. There are 15 residues in the CDR3. Trimming removed 4 bases from V and 9 bases from J; junction bases left unmatched: 6. The germline V gene encodes CDR1 SGHRS and CDR2 YFSETQ. The CDR3 region is CASSPGQGVGSPLHF. CDR3 DNA sequence: TGCGCCAGCAGCCCGGGACAGGGGGTAGGTTCACCCCTCCACTTT. Filled out from reference TRBV5-1 and TRBJ1-6, the complete variable domain reads KAGVTQTPRYLIKTRGQQVTLSCSPISGHRSVSWYQQTPGQGLQFLFEYFSETQRNKGNFPGRFSGRQFSNSRSEMNVSTLELGDSALYLCASSPGQGVGSPLHFGNGTRLTVT.